This T cell receptor beta chain derives from a study of shared clonotypes between healthy human individuals. General observations from the study: Deeper or shallower sequencing was expected to change how clonotypes are shared among donors. About 5% of naive CD4 clonotypes were shared across a handful of donors.

On this clone itself: The antigen is unknown.

The split of CD4+ cells yielded CD45RA+ naive and CD45RA-negative memory subsets. Tens of thousands of T cell genomes, or 200 to 250 ng DNA, went into the sorted-subset replicate PCRs. Produced via immunoSEQ multiplex PCR; TCRdb's table is partial and in-frame only. The sample holds more than 2,000,000 clones, around 90% seen once. Trimming pared 0 bases from V and 2 bases from J, leaving 10 bases between. Looked up from germline, CDR1 is SGHRS and CDR2 is YFSETQ. CDR3 length: 15 amino acids. The receptor's source is a man in his late teens or twenties in good health. The specimen was naive CD4+ T cells sorted from blood. As to subset: CD45RA+ positively selected. J is TRBJ2-3 and V is TRBV5-1; D unresolved. In DNA form, the CDR3 reads TGCGCCAGCAGCTTGGACGGTCGTACCACAGATACGCAGTATTTT. Translation: CASSLDGRTTDTQYF. The complete variable domain, with remaining parts taken from reference TRBV5-1 and TRBJ2-3, reads KAGVTQTPRYLIKTRGQQVTLSCSPISGHRSVSWYQQTPGQGLQFLFEYFSETQRNKGNFPGRFSGRQFSNSRSEMNVSTLELGDSALYLCASSLDGRTTDTQYFGPGTRLTVL.